The clone carrying this T cell receptor (beta chain) appeared a few times. Its antigen is not identified. The authors built TCR beta libraries using iRepertoire HTBI primers and Arm-PCR of CDR3 regions. TCRdb redid the calling of the multiplex PCR reads with MiXCR, one entry per CDR3 protein. The table has over 500,000 distinct CDR3 sequences, roughly a sixth seen once. The data belong to a study of regulatory T cells in long-lasting Graves disease. Study-wide results and caveats: TRBV28, TRBJ1-2 and TRBJ2-5 emerged as the favored segments in persistent disease.

The time point is: newly diagnosed GD, antithyroid drugs for less than 3 months. PBMCs were the source of the RNA used for TCR sequencing. The ends were cut back, 10 bases at V and 0 bases at J, with 19 bases in the middle. Germline V gives CDR1 LNHDA, CDR2 SQIVND (reference sequence). The CDR3 consists of 15 residues. These same records also appear under a second study, on T cells in Graves' hyperthyroidism and ophthalmopathy. According to that study: TCR CDR3 regions were first amplified by RT-PCR with HTBI primers. Ophthalmopathy was predicted by the model a median of 6.5 months ahead of onset.

The TCR sequence derives from a young man with Graves disease. The V gene is TRBV19, the J gene TRBJ2-7; tentatively, D is TRBD2 (6 bases). The specimen comprised peripheral blood mononuclear cells (PBMCs), sampled at new diagnosis, from a patient treated with antithyroid drugs. DNA of the CDR3: TGTGCCACCCGGGGACTTCTGCATAGCTCCTACGAGCAGTACTTC. It codes for CATRGLLHSSYEQYF.